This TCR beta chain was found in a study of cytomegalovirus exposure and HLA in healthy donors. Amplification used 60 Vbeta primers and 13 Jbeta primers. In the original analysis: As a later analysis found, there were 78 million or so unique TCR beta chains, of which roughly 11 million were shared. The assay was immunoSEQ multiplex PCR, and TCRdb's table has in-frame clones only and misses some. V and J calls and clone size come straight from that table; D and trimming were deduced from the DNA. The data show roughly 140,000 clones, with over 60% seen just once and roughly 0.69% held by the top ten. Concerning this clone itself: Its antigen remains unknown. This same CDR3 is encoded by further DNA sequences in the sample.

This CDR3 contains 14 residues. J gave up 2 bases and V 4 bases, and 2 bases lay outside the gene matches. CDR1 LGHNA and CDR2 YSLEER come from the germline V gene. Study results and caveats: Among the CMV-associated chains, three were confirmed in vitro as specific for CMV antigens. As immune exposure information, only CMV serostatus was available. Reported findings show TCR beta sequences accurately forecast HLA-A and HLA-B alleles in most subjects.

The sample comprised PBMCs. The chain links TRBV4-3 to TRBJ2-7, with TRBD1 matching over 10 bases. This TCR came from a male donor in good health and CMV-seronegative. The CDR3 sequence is CASSPGTGAYEQYF. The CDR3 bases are TGCGCCAGCAGCCCCGGGACAGGGGCCTACGAGCAGTACTTC.